This T cell receptor (beta chain) derives from a study of cytomegalovirus exposure and HLA in healthy donors. Trimming removed 7 bases from V and 4 bases from J, with 16 bases in between. Germline CDR1 is MNHNS and CDR2 is SASEGT. This CDR3 contains 14 residues. In the case of this clone: Its antigen is as yet unknown.

Assay used: immunoSEQ multiplex PCR; TCRdb lists only in-frame clones, some missing. The repertoire consists of under 200,000 clones, with 86% occurring once and the leading ten covering around 2.3%. Notes on the study in general: TCR clusters originating in the first cohort tended to co-occur in the 120 validation repertoires, according to a later analysis. Rarity marked most TCR sequences, yet some public TCRs occurred in many donors. The classifier reportedly diagnosed cytomegalovirus status with high sensitivity and specificity.

The TCR sequence derives from a woman between 18 and 29 years old in good health and CMV-seronegative. Material for sequencing was PBMCs. The chain employs TRBV6-1 and TRBJ1-2; D is uncertain. The CDR3 DNA follows: TGTGCCAGCACTCGCGAGGCAGGAGGCTATGGCTACACCTTC. Its protein is CASTREAGGYGYTF.